Each of the 7 T cell receptor beta chains below was sequenced from the same sample in a study of cytomegalovirus exposure and HLA in healthy donors. Amplification used 60 Vbeta primers and 13 Jbeta primers. Assay: immunoSEQ multiplex PCR; the TCRdb copy retains only in-frame clones and omits some. The table lists around 44,000 clones, around 90% of them singletons. Sequenced sample: PBMCs. The source of these receptors is a woman in her forties in good health and CMV-seropositive.

This rearrangement joins TRBV7-9 to TRBJ1-5; 10 nucleotides agree with TRBD1. Looked up from germline, CDR1 is SEHNR and CDR2 is FQNEAQ (reference sequence). The CDR3 length is 17 residues. V was clipped by 3 bases and J by 4 bases; unmatched bases: 9. In DNA form, the CDR3 reads TGTGCCAGCAGCTTGGGGACAGGGGACCCAAAAAATCAGCCCCAGCATTTT. It specifies CASSLGTGDPKNQPQHF.

CDR3 coding DNA: TGTGCCAGCAGGACGGCAGGGGCGGAAAAACTGTTTTTT. Translating it yields CASRTAGAEKLFF. V usage is TRBV2 and J usage is TRBJ1-4; TRBD1 is a possible D gene (6 bases). The CDR3 is made up of 13 amino acids. Trimming stripped 6 bases from V and 8 bases from J, with 13 bases between. From germline, CDR1 is SNHLY and CDR2 FYNNEI. Looking up the rest from reference TRBV2 and TRBJ1-4 gives the full variable domain: EPEVTQTPSHQVTQMGQEVILRCVPISNHLYFYWYRQILGQKVEFLVSFYNNEISEKSEIFDDQFSVERPDGSNFTLKIRSTKLEDSAMYFCASRTAGAEKLFFGSGTQLSVL.

This chain links TRBV25-1 with TRBJ1-1, with 7 bases identical to TRBD1. With 7 bases clipped from V and 1 base from J, the junction kept 3 bases outside the gene matches. The length of the CDR3 is 13 residues. Germline V gives CDR1 MGHDK, CDR2 SYGVNS. The CDR3 reads CASTGTANTEAFF. CDR3 sequence (DNA): TGTGCCAGCACCGGGACAGCGAACACTGAAGCTTTCTTT.

This chain uses TRBV13 with TRBJ2-7, with D perhaps TRBD2 (5 bases). Germline lookup yields CDR1 PRHDT and CDR2 FYEKMQ (reference sequence). The V and J ends lost 5 bases and 4 bases respectively, with 12 bases between them. This CDR3 region has 13 residues. In DNA form, the CDR3 reads TGTGCCAGCAGCCACCGGGAAACGTACGAGCAGTACTTC. Amino acids: CASSHRETYEQYF.

This chain joins TRBV5-4 and TRBJ1-6; 9 nucleotides line up with TRBD1. The CDR3 spans 15 residues. Germline V gene lookup returns CDR1 SGHNT and CDR2 YYREEE (reference sequence). V trimming: 5 bases; J trimming: 8 bases; junction bases outside the gene matches: 8. The CDR3 protein is CASRRTGGADSPLHF. In nucleotides, the CDR3 is TGTGCCAGCAGGCGAACAGGGGGCGCAGATTCACCCCTCCACTTT.

This chain uses TRBV28 with TRBJ1-1; D is uncertain. Trimming took off 5 bases at V and 1 base at J, with 11 bases between the two ends. The CDR3 totals 14 residues. Germline V gene sequence: CDR1 MDHEN, CDR2 SYDVKM. Written as DNA, the CDR3 is TGTGCCAGCAGTACCACCCCAGAGAACACTGAAGCTTTCTTT. This codes for CASSTTPENTEAFF.

The chain carries TRBV14 and TRBJ1-2; weak D call: TRBD1 (6 bases). Germline V gene sequence: CDR1 SGHDN, CDR2 FVKESK. The CDR3 has 16 amino acids. Between the trimmed V and J ends, which lost 1 base and 8 bases, there was a span of 20 bases. The CDR3 region is CASSQVGQLSSGGYTF. The CDR3 nucleotides read TGTGCCAGCAGCCAAGTTGGACAGCTATCCTCAGGCGGCTACACCTTC.